A single sample is the source of the 27 T cell receptor beta chains below, sequenced in a study of graft-versus-host responses after intestinal transplantation. Antigens for these TCRs are unknown. TCRdb keeps only in-frame clones here, not all; method: immunoSEQ multiplex PCR. This table has about 90,000 clones, roughly 80% appearing once. This specimen consisted of unstimulated CD4+ T cells sorted from spleen or lymph node cells, obtained before intestinal transplant. All receptors come from a human donor who received an intestinal transplant.

The chain couples TRBV11-3 to TRBJ1-6, with D unresolved. Trimming stripped 1 base from V and 9 bases from J, with 7 bases between. The CDR3 contains 13 residues. The germline V gene encodes CDR1 SGHNT and CDR2 YENEEA. CDR3 loop: CASSLVNGSPLHF. The CDR3 nucleotides read TGTGCCAGCAGCTTAGTTAACGGTTCACCCCTCCACTTT. Variable domain in full (rest from reference TRBV11-3 and TRBJ1-6): EAGVVQSPRYKIIEKKQPVAFWCNPISGHNTLYWYLQNLGQGPELLIRYENEEAVDDSQLPKDRFSAERLKGVDSTLKIQPAELGDSAVYLCASSLVNGSPLHFGNGTRLTVT.

The rearrangement links TRBV5-1 to TRBJ1-1; D remains ambiguous. Germline-derived CDR1 and CDR2 are SGHRS and YFSETQ. The CDR3 runs 14 residues. The V end was cut by 0 bases, the J end by 4 bases, with 10 bases between. CDR3 DNA: TGCGCCAGCAGCTTGGACCTGACGGGCACTGAAGCTTTCTTT. Translated: CASSLDLTGTEAFF.

The chain has TRBV5-1 and TRBJ2-5; 16 nucleotides line up with TRBD2. V lost 4 bases, J lost 4 bases, and 7 bases stayed unmatched. Germline CDR1 SGHRS, CDR2 YFSETQ. The CDR3 has 17 amino acids. The CDR3 bases are TGCGCCAGCAGCGGGGGACTAGCGGGGGGGCCTGGAGAGACCCAGTACTTC. It translates to CASSGGLAGGPGETQYF.

This chain uses TRBV4-1 with TRBJ2-1; 10 nucleotides align to TRBD2. Germline loops: CDR1 MGHRA, CDR2 YSYEKL. J was trimmed by 6 bases and V by 0 bases; bases with no gene match: 11. The CDR3 runs to 18 residues. The CDR3 here is CASSQEGVSSGSGNEQFF. DNA for the CDR3: TGCGCCAGCAGCCAAGAGGGGGTTTCTAGCGGGAGCGGCAATGAGCAGTTCTTC.

This clone is a singleton in its sample. The chain uses TRBV2 and TRBJ1-5; TRBD1 might be the D (5 bases). Germline lookup yields CDR1 SNHLY and CDR2 FYNNEI. The CDR3 runs to 12 residues. The ends were cut back, 7 bases at V and 5 bases at J, with 9 bases in the middle. CDR3 sequence (DNA): TGTGCCAGCAATGGAGGGGATCAGCCCCAGCATTTT. Translating it yields CASNGGDQPQHF.

The chain has TRBV13 and TRBJ2-1; 8 bases agree with TRBD2. The CDR3 extends over 17 amino acids. Trimming cost V 1 base and J 5 bases; bases outside gene matches: 10. Germline V gene data show CDR1 as PRHDT and CDR2 as FYEKMQ (reference sequence). CDR3 sequence: CASSLVILAAEDNEQFF. As DNA, the CDR3 is TGTGCCAGCAGCTTAGTAATACTAGCGGCGGAAGACAATGAGCAGTTCTTC.

The chain has TRBV5-1 and TRBJ1-2, with 9 bases matching TRBD1. Germline V lookup: CDR1 SGHRS, CDR2 YFSETQ. CDR3 length: 13 residues. Trimming at V came to 0 bases and at J to 7 bases, leaving 1 base not matched to a gene. CDR3 coding DNA: TGCGCCAGCAGCTTGGTGACAGGGGGTGGCTACACCTTC. Protein: CASSLVTGGGYTF.

The rearrangement uses TRBV5-1 and TRBJ2-2, with 8 positions matching TRBD1. The germline gives CDR1 SGHRS, CDR2 YFSETQ. The CDR3 spans 15 residues. Losses at the gene ends were 4 bases for V and 7 bases for J; bases not matched to a gene: 9. In DNA, the CDR3 is TGCGCCAGCAGCCCCGGGACAGGTATATACGGGGAGCTGTTTTTT. Its protein product is CASSPGTGIYGELFF.

This chain joins TRBV2 and TRBJ2-1; D might be TRBD1 (6 bases). Trimming stripped 6 bases from V and 8 bases from J, with 11 bases between. This CDR3 region has 12 residues. Germline CDR1 reads SNHLY; CDR2 reads FYNNEI. The CDR3 DNA reads as TGTGCCAGCAGAGGGGGAGTTGATGAGCAGTTCTTC. It yields the protein CASRGGVDEQFF.

The chain couples TRBV18 to TRBJ2-7; TRBD1 matches 12 bases. The CDR3 runs 14 residues. The ends lost 5 bases at V and 5 bases at J; junction bases unmatched: 4. The V gene's germline CDR1 is KGHSH and CDR2 LQKENI. The CDR3 loop is CASSVGTGGDEQYF. The CDR3 nucleotides are TGTGCCAGCTCAGTAGGGACAGGGGGCGACGAGCAGTACTTC.

The CDR3 sequence: CASSPPSQGSDTQYF. CDR3 DNA: TGTGCCAGCTCACCACCGTCGCAGGGGTCAGATACGCAGTATTTT. This chain links TRBV18 with TRBJ2-3; the D gene is possibly TRBD1 (6 bases). The CDR3 runs to 15 residues. Germline loops: CDR1 KGHSH, CDR2 LQKENI. V was trimmed by 0 bases and J by 4 bases, leaving 11 bases between them.

The chain links TRBV4-1 to TRBJ2-7; D ambiguous. CDR1 and CDR2 (germline): MGHRA, YSYEKL. The CDR3 length is 15 residues. Trimming left V 4 bases short and J 2 bases short, with 15 bases between. CDR3 in amino acids: CASSRSPVTPYEQYF. The CDR3 DNA reads TGCGCCAGCAGCCGGTCCCCGGTGACACCCTACGAGCAGTACTTC.

This sequence joins TRBV7-2 and TRBJ1-1; D not resolved. V lost 3 bases and J lost 0, with 2 bases in between. The CDR3 is made up of 12 amino acids. Per germline, CDR1 SGHTA and CDR2 FQGNSA. CDR3 in DNA: TGTGCCAGCAGCTTCATGAACACTGAAGCTTTCTTT. Its protein product is CASSFMNTEAFF.

The gene calls are TRBV5-1 and TRBJ2-3; TRBD2 matches 10 bases. The germline V gene encodes CDR1 SGHRS and CDR2 YFSETQ. The junction had 4 bases not matched to a gene; V was cut back by 4 bases and J by 5 bases. The CDR3 spans 14 residues. This CDR3 reads CASSLSGRGDTQYF. The CDR3 region has the DNA TGCGCCAGCAGCCTCAGCGGGAGGGGAGATACGCAGTATTTT.

The chain combines TRBV5-1 with TRBJ1-5, with TRBD1 matching 8 bases. Germline CDR1 and CDR2: SGHRS and YFSETQ. J gave up 0 bases and V 4 bases, and 3 bases lay outside the gene matches. The CDR3 loop spans 15 amino acids. CDR3 sequence reads: CASSQTGDSNQPQHF. For the CDR3, the DNA is TGCGCCAGCAGCCAGACAGGGGATAGCAATCAGCCCCAGCATTTT.

The chain links TRBV5-1 to TRBJ2-2, with 10 bases lining up with TRBD1. The CDR3 covers 16 residues. Germline V gives CDR1 SGHRS, CDR2 YFSETQ. The ends lost 0 bases at V and 6 bases at J; junction bases unmatched: 5. In nucleotides, the CDR3 is TGCGCCAGCAGCTTGGATGGACAGGGGGGCTCCGGGGAGCTGTTTTTT. Amino acid sequence: CASSLDGQGGSGELFF.

The chain is built from TRBV5-1 and TRBJ2-1; maybe TRBD1 (5 bases). The CDR3 loop spans 13 amino acids. Germline CDR1 is SGHRS and CDR2 is YFSETQ. Trimming took 2 bases from V and 6 from J, leaving 9 bases between them. CDR3 nucleotides: TGCGCCAGCAGCTTTCAGGGAAGCAATGAGCAGTTCTTC. Protein sequence: CASSFQGSNEQFF.

The rearrangement uses TRBV5-8 and TRBJ2-5, with 11 positions matching TRBD2. This CDR3 has 15 amino acids. The junction had 2 bases not matched to a gene; V was cut back by 1 base and J by 3 bases. Looked up from germline, CDR1 is SGHTS and CDR2 is YDEGEE. As DNA, the CDR3 is TGTGCCAGCAGCTTGCCGGGACTAGCGGAAGAGACCCAGTACTTC. Its translation is CASSLPGLAEETQYF.

This clone was found once. This rearrangement joins TRBV9 to TRBJ2-4, with 11 bases fitting TRBD1. The V segment lost 4 bases and the J segment 5 bases; nucleotides outside the gene matches: 2. The CDR3 length is 14 residues. CDR1 and CDR2 (germline): SGDLS, YYNGEE. Here the CDR3 reads CASSPGQGENIQYF. The CDR3 region has the DNA TGTGCCAGCAGCCCGGGACAGGGGGAAAACATTCAGTACTTC.

V is TRBV10-3 and J is TRBJ1-3; TRBD1 aligns across 7 bases. This CDR3 has 15 residues. J was trimmed by 0 bases and V by 8 bases; bases with no gene match: 7. From germline, CDR1 is ENHRY and CDR2 SYGVKD. The CDR3 is CAISGQDRSGNTIYF. DNA for the CDR3: TGTGCCATCTCTGGACAGGATCGCTCTGGAAACACCATATATTTT.

The chain joins TRBV11-2 to TRBJ2-1, with D uncertain. Trimming shortened V by 1 base and J by 4 bases, and 11 bases separated the two germline ends. Germline-derived CDR1 and CDR2 are SGHAT and FQNNGV. The CDR3 is 15 residues long. The CDR3 loop is CASSLGHDRYNEQFF. In DNA, the CDR3 is TGTGCCAGCAGCTTAGGACATGATCGTTACAATGAGCAGTTCTTC. Variable domain in full (rest from reference TRBV11-2 and TRBJ2-1): EAGVAQSPRYKIIEKRQSVAFWCNPISGHATLYWYQQILGQGPKLLIQFQNNGVVDDSQLPKDRFSAERLKGVDSTLKIQPAKLEDSAVYLCASSLGHDRYNEQFFGPGTRLTVL.

This clone was observed a few times. This chain uses TRBV28 with TRBJ2-7; D may be TRBD1 (6 bases). Germline V gene data show CDR1 as MDHEN and CDR2 as SYDVKM. V was cut by 7 bases and J by 3 bases, with 16 bases left in between. This CDR3 spans 14 amino acids. CDR3 DNA sequence: TGTGCCAGCACCGGCCATGGACAGCTCTACGAGCAGTACTTC. This sequence encodes CASTGHGQLYEQYF. The variable domain in full, completed from reference TRBV28 and TRBJ2-7, reads DVKVTQSSRYLVKRTGEKVFLECVQDMDHENMFWYRQDPGLGLRLIYFSYDVKMKEKGDIPEGYSVSREKKERFSLILESASTNQTSMYLCASTGHGQLYEQYFGPGTRLTVT.

V is TRBV7-2 and J is TRBJ2-1; a possible D gene is TRBD2 (6 bases). Trimming took off 5 bases at V and 4 bases at J, with 15 bases between the two ends. CDR1 SGHTA and CDR2 FQGNSA come from the germline V gene. The CDR3 runs 15 residues. CDR3 coding DNA: TGTGCCAGCAGCCCCGGGACTGCTGATTACAATGAGCAGTTCTTC. It specifies CASSPGTADYNEQFF.

The chain uses TRBV28 and TRBJ2-7; the match to TRBD1 covers 10 bases. With V trimmed by 3 bases and J by 7 bases, 6 bases remained unmatched. From germline, CDR1 is MDHEN and CDR2 SYDVKM. The CDR3 covers 14 residues. The CDR3 region is CASSLRQGAREQYF. The CDR3 DNA follows: TGTGCCAGCAGTTTGAGACAGGGGGCCAGGGAGCAGTACTTC.

The CDR3 is CASSLDRGPPDEQFF. For the CDR3, the DNA is TGCGCCAGCAGCTTGGACAGGGGGCCCCCCGATGAGCAGTTCTTC. The chain carries TRBV5-1 and TRBJ2-1, with 9 bases matching TRBD1. Germline assignment: CDR1 SGHRS and CDR2 YFSETQ. J lost 8 bases, V lost 0 bases, and 6 bases had no gene match. This CDR3 has 15 residues.

The CDR3 bases are TGCGCCAGCAGCTTGGCCTTCACTACTAGCGGGAGCACAGATACGCAGTATTTT. Protein product: CASSLAFTTSGSTDTQYF. This sequence joins TRBV5-1 and TRBJ2-3; 9 bases map to TRBD2. CDR3 length: 18 residues. Germline V gene data show CDR1 as SGHRS and CDR2 as YFSETQ. The junction had 8 bases not matched to a gene; V was cut back by 0 bases and J by 0 bases.

J is TRBJ2-7 and V is TRBV18; D perhaps matches TRBD1 (6 bases). The CDR3 is 13 residues long. Per the germline V gene, CDR1 is KGHSH and CDR2 is LQKENI. Trimming shortened V by 3 bases and J by 7 bases, and 13 bases separated the two germline ends. This CDR3 is CASSPVGGWEQYF. CDR3 in DNA: TGTGCCAGCTCACCGGTTGGGGGCTGGGAGCAGTACTTC.